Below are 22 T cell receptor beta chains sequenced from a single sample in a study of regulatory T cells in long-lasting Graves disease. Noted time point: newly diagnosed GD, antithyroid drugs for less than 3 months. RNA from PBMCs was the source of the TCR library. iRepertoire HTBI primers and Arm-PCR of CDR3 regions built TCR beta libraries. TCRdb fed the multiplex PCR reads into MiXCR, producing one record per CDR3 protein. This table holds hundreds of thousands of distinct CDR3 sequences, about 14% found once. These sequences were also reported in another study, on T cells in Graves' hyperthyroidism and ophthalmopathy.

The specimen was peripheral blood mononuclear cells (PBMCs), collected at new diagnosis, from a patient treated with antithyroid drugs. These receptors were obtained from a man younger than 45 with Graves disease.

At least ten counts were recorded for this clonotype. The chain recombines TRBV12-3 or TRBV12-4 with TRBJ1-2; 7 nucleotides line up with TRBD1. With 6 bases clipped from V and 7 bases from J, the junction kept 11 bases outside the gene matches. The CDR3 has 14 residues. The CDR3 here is CASSDSRGGGGYTF. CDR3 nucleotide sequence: TGTGCCAGCAGCGACAGCAGGGGGGGTGGTGGCTACACCTTC.

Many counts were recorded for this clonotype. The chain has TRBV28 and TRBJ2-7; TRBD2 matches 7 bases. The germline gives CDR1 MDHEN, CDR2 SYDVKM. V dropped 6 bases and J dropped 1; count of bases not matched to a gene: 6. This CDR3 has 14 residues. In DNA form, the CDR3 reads TGTGCCAGCAGAGGGGAGGGATCTTCCTACGAGCAGTACTTC. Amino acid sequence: CASRGEGSSYEQYF.

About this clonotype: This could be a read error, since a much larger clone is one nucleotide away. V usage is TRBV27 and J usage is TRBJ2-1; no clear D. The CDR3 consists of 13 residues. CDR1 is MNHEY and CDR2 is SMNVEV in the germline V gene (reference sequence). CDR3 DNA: TGTGCCAGCAGTTTCCAACGATTCAATGGGCAGTTCTTC. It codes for CASSFQRFNGQFF.

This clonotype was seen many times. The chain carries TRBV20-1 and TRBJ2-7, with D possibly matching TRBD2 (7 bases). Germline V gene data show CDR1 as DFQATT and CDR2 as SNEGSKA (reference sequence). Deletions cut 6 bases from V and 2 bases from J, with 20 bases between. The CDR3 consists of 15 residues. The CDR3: CSATDTQGRAYEQYF. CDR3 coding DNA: TGCAGTGCCACCGACACTCAGGGGAGGGCCTACGAGCAGTACTTC.

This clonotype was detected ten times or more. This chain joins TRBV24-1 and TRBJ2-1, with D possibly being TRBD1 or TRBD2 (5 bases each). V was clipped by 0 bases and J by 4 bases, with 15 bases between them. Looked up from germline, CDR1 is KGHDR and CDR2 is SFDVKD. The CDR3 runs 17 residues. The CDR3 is CATSDLGAGGPYNEQFF. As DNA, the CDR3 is TGTGCCACCAGTGATTTGGGGGCTGGGGGTCCTTACAATGAGCAGTTCTTC.

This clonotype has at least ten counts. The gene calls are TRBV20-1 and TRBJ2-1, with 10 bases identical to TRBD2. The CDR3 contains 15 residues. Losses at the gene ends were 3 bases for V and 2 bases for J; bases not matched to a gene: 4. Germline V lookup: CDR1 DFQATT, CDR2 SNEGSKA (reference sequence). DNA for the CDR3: TGCAGTGCTAGGTTCAGCGGGAGGGCCTACAATGAGCAGTTCTTC. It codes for CSARFSGRAYNEQFF.

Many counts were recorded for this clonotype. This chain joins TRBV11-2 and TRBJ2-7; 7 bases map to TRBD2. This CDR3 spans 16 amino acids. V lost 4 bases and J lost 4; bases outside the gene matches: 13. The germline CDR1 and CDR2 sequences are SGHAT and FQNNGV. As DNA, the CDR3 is TGTGCCAGCAGCTCCTCACTAGCGTCAAACCCTTACGAGCAGTACTTC. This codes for CASSSSLASNPYEQYF.

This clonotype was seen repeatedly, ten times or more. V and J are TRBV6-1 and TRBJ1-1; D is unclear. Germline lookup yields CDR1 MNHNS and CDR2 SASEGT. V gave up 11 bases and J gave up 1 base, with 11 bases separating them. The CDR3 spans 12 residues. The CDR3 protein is CAARRGNTEAFF. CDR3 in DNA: TGTGCCGCCCGACGGGGGAACACTGAAGCTTTCTTT.

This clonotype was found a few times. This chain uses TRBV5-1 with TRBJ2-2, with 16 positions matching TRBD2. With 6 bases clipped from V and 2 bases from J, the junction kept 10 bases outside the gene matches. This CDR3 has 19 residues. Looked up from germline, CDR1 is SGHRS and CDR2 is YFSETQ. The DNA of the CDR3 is TGCGCCAGCACTGGGCGCGGGACTAGCGGGAGGGCCAACACCGGGGAGCTGTTTTTT. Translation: CASTGRGTSGRANTGELFF.

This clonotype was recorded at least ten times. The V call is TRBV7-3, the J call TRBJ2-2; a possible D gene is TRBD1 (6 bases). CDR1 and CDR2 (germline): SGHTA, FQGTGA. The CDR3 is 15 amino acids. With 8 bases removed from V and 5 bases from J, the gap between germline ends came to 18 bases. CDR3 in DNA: TGTGCCAGCCGCCGGGACACAGGAGGTACCGGGGAGCTGTTTTTT. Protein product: CASRRDTGGTGELFF.

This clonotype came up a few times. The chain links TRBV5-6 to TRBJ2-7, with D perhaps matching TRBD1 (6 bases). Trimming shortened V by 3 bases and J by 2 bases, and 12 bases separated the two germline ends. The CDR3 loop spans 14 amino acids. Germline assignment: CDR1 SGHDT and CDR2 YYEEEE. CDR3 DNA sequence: TGTGCCAGCAGCTCCACAGGGTACACCTACGAGCAGTACTTC. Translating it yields CASSSTGYTYEQYF.

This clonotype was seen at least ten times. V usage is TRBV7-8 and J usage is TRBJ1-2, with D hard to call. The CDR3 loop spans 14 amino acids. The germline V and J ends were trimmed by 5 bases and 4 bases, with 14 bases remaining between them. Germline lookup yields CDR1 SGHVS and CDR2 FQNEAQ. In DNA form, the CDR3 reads TGTGCCAGCAGCCCGGCACAGCTCTCCTATGGCTACACCTTC. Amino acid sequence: CASSPAQLSYGYTF.

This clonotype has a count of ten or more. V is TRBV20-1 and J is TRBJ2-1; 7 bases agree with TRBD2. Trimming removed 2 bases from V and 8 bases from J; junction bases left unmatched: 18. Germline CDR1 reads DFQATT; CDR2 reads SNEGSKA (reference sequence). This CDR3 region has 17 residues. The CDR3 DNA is TGCAGTGCTAGAACCTCCGGGGGGTCCTCTAGAGTCTATGAGCAGTTCTTC. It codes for CSARTSGGSSRVYEQFF.

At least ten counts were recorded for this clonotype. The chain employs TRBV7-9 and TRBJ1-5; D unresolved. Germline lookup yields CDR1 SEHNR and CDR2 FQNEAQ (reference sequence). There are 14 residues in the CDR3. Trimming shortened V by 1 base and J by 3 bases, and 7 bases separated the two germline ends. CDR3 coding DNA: TGTGCCAGCAGCTTAGGCGCTAACAATCAGCCCCAGCATTTT. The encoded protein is CASSLGANNQPQHF.

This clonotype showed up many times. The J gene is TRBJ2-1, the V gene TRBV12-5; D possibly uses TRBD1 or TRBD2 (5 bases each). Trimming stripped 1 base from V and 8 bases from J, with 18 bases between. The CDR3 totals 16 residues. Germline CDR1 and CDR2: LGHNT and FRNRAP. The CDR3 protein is CASGLGPGTPFDEQFF. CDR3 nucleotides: TGTGCTAGTGGTTTGGGCCCCGGGACGCCCTTCGATGAGCAGTTCTTC.

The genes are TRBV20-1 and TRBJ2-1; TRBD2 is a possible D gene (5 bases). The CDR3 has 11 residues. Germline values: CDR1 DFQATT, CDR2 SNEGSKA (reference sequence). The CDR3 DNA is TGCAGCCATCTCACGGGGAATGAGCAGTTCTTC. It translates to CSHLTGNEQFF.

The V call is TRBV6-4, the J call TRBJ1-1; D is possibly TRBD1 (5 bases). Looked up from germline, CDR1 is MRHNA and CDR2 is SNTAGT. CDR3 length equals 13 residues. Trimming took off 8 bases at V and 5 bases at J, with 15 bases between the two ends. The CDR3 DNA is TGTGCCAGCTGCCTAACGGGGGTTACTGAAGCTTTCTTT. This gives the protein CASCLTGVTEAFF.

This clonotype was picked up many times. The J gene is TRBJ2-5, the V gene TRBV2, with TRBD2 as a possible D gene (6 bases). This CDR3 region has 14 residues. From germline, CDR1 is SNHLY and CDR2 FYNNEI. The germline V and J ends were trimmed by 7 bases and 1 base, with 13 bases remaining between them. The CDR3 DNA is TGTGCCAGCAATCGGGAGACAAGCCAAGAGACCCAGTACTTC. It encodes CASNRETSQETQYF.

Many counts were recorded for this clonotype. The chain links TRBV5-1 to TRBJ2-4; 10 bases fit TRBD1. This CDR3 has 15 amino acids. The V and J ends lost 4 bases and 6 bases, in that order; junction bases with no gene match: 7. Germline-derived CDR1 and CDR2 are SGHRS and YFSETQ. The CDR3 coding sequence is TGCGCCAGCAGCGGGCTGGGGGACAGGGGAAACATTCAGTACTTC. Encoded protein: CASSGLGDRGNIQYF.

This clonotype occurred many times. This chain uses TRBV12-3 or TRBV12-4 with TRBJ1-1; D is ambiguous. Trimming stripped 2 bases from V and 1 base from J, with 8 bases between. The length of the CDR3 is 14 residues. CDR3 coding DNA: TGTGCCAGCAGTTTACTCTGGCCGAACACTGAAGCTTTCTTT. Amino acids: CASSLLWPNTEAFF.

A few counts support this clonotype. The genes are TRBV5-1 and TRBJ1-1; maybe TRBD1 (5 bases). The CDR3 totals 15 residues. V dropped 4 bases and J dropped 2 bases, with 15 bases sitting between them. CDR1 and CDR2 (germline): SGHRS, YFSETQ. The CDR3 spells CASSHLPGPNTEAFF. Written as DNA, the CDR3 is TGCGCCAGCAGCCACCTACCGGGGCCAAACACTGAAGCTTTCTTT.

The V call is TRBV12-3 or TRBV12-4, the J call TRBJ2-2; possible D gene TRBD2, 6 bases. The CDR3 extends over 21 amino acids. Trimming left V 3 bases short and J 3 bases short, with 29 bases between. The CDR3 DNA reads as TGTGCCAGCAGTTTTTTCCCCGACGGGAGTCGACTGCCGATGTACACCGGGGAGCTGTTTTTT. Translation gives CASSFFPDGSRLPMYTGELFF.